This T cell receptor beta chain was captured in a study of control samples from healthy donors and cancer patients. Profiling relied on immunoSEQ multiplex PCR, and the TCRdb table lists in-frame clones only, not all of them. The repertoire holds roughly 130,000 clones, with roughly 84% as singletons. The CDR3 extends over 16 amino acids. The germline CDR1 and CDR2 sequences are LNHDA and SQIVND (reference sequence). V shed 1 base, J shed 4 bases, and the junction held 6 bases outside the gene matches. This chain connects TRBV19 to TRBJ1-3; 8 nucleotides match TRBD1. This receptor was taken from a man aged 50 to 60 in good health. Specimen: blood. The CDR3 reads CASSIGDRLAGNTIYF. The CDR3, as DNA: TGTGCCAGTAGTATAGGGGACAGGCTCGCCGGAAACACCATATATTTT.